The subject of this entry is one TCR beta chain. Its antigen is undetermined. The sample is drawn from a study of T cell responses to AZD1222 COVID-19 vaccine. TCRdb keeps only in-frame clones here, not all; method: immunoSEQ multiplex PCR. This sample yields just over 150,000 clones, of which approximately 90% are seen a single time; less than 2% belongs to the top ten. Overall study results and limits: Repertoires were obtained only post-peak T cell response. Just a handful of AZD1222 recipients tested seropositive at baseline. The study found Spike-specific TCR breadth and depth rose after two AZD1222 doses.

Germline-derived CDR1 and CDR2 are ENHRY and SYGVKD. Trimming removed 6 bases at V and 4 bases at J, with 8 bases between. CDR3 length: 12 amino acids. The clonotype originates from an adult in good health. The specimen was peripheral blood, collected on day 0 of AZD1222 vaccination. The rearrangement joins TRBV10-3 to TRBJ2-3; unclear D gene. CDR3 in DNA: TGTGCCATCAGCCCAATAGCAGATACGCAGTATTTT. Translated: CAISPIADTQYF.